The 2 T cell receptor beta chains below were found in one sample sequenced in a study of blood T cell repertoires in COVID-19. TCRdb's copy holds only in-frame clones and misses some; the assay was immunoSEQ multiplex PCR. Among 150,000 to 180,000 clones listed, about 86% were seen once. The sample comprised peripheral blood. The source of these receptors is a woman in her sixties with acute or convalescent COVID-19.

This clone was detected once. This chain joins TRBV2 and TRBJ2-7, with D possibly matching TRBD2 (6 bases). The CDR3 has 15 residues. Per germline, CDR1 SNHLY and CDR2 FYNNEI. Trimming pared 2 bases from V and 7 bases from J, leaving 18 bases between. CDR3 sequence: CASSENAGLSREQYF. Written as DNA, the CDR3 is TGTGCCAGCAGTGAAAATGCGGGGCTATCTCGAGAGCAGTACTTC.

The chain is built from TRBV5-1 and TRBJ1-6; TRBD1 agrees at 8 bases. CDR3 length: 15 residues. J gave up 7 bases and V 4 bases, and 7 bases lay outside the gene matches. Germline V gives CDR1 SGHRS, CDR2 YFSETQ. CDR3 amino acids: CASSQGQGSNSPLHF. DNA of the CDR3: TGCGCCAGCAGCCAAGGACAGGGCTCCAATTCACCCCTCCACTTT.